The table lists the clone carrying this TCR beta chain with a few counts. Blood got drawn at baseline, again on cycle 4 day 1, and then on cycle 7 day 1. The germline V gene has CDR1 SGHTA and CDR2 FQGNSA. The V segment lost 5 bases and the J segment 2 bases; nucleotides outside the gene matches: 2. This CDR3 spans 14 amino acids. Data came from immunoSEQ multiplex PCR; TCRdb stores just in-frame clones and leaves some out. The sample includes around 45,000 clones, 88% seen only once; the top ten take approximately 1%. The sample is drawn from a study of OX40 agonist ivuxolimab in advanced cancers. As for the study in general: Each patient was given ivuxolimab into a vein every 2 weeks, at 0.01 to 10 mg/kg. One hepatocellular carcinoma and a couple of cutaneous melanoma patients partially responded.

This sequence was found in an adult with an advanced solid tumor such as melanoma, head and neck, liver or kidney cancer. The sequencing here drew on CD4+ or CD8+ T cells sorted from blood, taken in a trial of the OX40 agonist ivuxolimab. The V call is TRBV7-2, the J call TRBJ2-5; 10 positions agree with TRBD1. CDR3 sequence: CASSPDRGQETQYF. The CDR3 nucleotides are TGTGCCAGCAGCCCGGACAGGGGGCAAGAGACCCAGTACTTC. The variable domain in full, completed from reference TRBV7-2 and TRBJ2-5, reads GAGVSQSPSNKVTEKGKDVELRCDPISGHTALYWYRQSLGQGLEFLIYFQGNSAPDKSGLPSDRFSAERTGGSVSTLTIQRTQQEDSAVYLCASSPDRGQETQYFGPGTRLLVL.